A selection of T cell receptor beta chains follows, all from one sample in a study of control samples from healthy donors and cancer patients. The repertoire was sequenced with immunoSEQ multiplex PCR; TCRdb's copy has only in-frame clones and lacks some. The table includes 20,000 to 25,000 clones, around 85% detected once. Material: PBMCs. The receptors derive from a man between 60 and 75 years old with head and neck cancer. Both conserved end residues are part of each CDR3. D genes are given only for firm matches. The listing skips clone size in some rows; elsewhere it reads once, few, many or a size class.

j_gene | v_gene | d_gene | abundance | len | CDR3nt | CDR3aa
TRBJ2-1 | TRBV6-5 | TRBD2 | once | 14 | TGTGCCAGCAGGCGCTTAGGGAGGGCCGATGAGCAGTTCTTC | CASRRLGRADEQFF
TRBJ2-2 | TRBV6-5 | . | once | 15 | TGTGCCAGCAGCTTGCAGGGGGGAAGGACCGGGGAGCTGTTTTTT | CASSLQGGRTGELFF
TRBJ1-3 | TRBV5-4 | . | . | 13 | TGTGCCAGCGGCCCGGGCGGAGGAAACACCATATATTTT | CASGPGGGNTIYF
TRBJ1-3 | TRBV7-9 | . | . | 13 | TGTGCCAGCAGCTTAGCTGTATTAAACACCATATATTTT | CASSLAVLNTIYF
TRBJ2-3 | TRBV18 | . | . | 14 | TGTGCCAGCTGCCCCGCGGCTGGCACAGATACGCAGTATTTT | CASCPAAGTDTQYF
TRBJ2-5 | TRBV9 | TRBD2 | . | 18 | TGTGCCAGCAGCGTCACGTGGGGGACTAGCGGCCAGAGGGAGACCCAGTACTTC | CASSVTWGTSGQRETQYF
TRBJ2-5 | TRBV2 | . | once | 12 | TGTGCCAGCAACCAGTACCAAGAGACCCAGTACTTC | CASNQYQETQYF
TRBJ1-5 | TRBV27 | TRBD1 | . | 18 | TGTGCCAGCAGTCCATCCGAACGGGACAGGGGGTATGGTCAGCCCCAGCATTTT | CASSPSERDRGYGQPQHF
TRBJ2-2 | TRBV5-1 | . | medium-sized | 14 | TGCGCCAGCAGCTTGGACCCAAACACCGGGGAGCTGTTTTTT | CASSLDPNTGELFF
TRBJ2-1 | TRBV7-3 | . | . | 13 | TGTGCCAGCAGCTTCGGAGGATGGAATGAGCAGTTCTTC | CASSFGGWNEQFF
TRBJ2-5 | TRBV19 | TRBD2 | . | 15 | TGTGCCAGTAGTATAGCGGGAGGGAACCAAGAGACCCAGTACTTC | CASSIAGGNQETQYF
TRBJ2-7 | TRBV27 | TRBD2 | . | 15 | TGTGCCAGCAGTCCCCGGGGTAGCGGGAGCAACGAGCAGTACTTC | CASSPRGSGSNEQYF
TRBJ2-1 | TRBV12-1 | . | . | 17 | TGTGCCAGCAGCCCCGATCTACTAGCGGGAGGGGGCAATGAGCAGTTCTTC | CASSPDLLAGGGNEQFF
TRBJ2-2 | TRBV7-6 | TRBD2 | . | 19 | TGTGCCAGCAGCTTCTACAGCGGGACTAGCGGGGAAGGGACCGGGGAGCTGTTTTTT | CASSFYSGTSGEGTGELFF
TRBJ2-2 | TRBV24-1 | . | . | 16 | TGTGCCACCAGTGATTTCCAGGGGTCCACGGCCGGGGAGCTGTTTTTT | CATSDFQGSTAGELFF
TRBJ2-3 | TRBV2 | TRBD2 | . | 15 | TGTGCCAGCAGGGGGACTAGCGCTAGCACAGATACGCAGTATTTT | CASRGTSASTDTQYF
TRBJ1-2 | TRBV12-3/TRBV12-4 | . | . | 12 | TGTGCCAGCAGGGGGTATAACTATGGCTACACCTTC | CASRGYNYGYTF
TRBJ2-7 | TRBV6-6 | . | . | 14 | TGTGCCAGCAGTTACTCGGCAGGTAGCAACGAGCAGTACTTC | CASSYSAGSNEQYF
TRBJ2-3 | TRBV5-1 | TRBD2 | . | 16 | TGCGCCAGCACCTCCAGGCGGGGGAGCATCACAGATACGCAGTATTTT | CASTSRRGSITDTQYF
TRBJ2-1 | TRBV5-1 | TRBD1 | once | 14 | TGCGCCAGCAGCGGACAGGGTATCGACAATGAGCAGTTCTTC | CASSGQGIDNEQFF
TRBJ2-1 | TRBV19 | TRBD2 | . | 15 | TGTGCCAGTAGGCCCGGGACTAGCGGGAGCCATGAGCAGTTCTTC | CASRPGTSGSHEQFF
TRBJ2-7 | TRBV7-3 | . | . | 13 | TGTGCCTCCTCCCCGGGAGTCTGGAACGAGCAGTACTTC | CASSPGVWNEQYF
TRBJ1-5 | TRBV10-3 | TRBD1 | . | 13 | TGTGCCATCAGGCAGGGGGACAATCAGCCCCAGCATTTT | CAIRQGDNQPQHF
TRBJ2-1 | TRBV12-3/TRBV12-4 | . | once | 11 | TGTGCCAGCAGTTTATCATCCGAGCAGTTCTTC | CASSLSSEQFF
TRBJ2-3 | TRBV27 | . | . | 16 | TGTGCCAGCAGTCGGAACGGGTTAAGCATGGGGGATACGCAGTATTTT | CASSRNGLSMGDTQYF
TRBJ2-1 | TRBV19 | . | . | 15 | TGTGCCAGTAGTACGGCGGCAGGGAGACGTAATGAGCAGTTCTTC | CASSTAAGRRNEQFF
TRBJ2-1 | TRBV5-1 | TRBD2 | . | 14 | TGCGCCAGCAGGCTAGCGGGAAGAAACAATGAGCAGTTCTTC | CASRLAGRNNEQFF
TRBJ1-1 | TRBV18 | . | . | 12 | TGTGCCAGCTCACCAGACCGGACTGAAGCTTTCTTT | CASSPDRTEAFF
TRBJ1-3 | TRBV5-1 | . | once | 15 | TGCGCCAGCAGCGCTACAGTGGGATCTGGAAACACCATATATTTT | CASSATVGSGNTIYF
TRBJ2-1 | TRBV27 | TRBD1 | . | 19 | TGTGCCAGCAGTTTATCGTCCACACAGGGGGCTTCCCTATACAATGAGCAGTTCTTC | CASSLSSTQGASLYNEQFF
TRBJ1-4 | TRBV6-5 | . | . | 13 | TGTGCCAGCAGCCCCAATCCTAATGAAAAACTGTTTTTT | CASSPNPNEKLFF
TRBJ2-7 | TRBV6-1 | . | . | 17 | TGTGCCAGCAGGGAACTATTGCCTAAGCCCATCCCCGACGAGCAGTACTTC | CASRELLPKPIPDEQYF
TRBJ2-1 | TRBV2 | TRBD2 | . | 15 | TGTGCCAGCAGTGGGACTAGCGGGCCCTACAATGAGCAGTTCTTC | CASSGTSGPYNEQFF
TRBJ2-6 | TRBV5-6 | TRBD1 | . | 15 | TGTGCCAGCAGCGACAGGGTGGCTGGGGCCAACGTCCTGACTTTC | CASSDRVAGANVLTF
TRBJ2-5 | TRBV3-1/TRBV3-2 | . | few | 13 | TGTGCCAGCAGCCAAGTGGGTCAAGAGACCCAGTACTTC | CASSQVGQETQYF
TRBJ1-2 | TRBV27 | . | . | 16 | TGTGCCAGCAGTTTATCAAGTGTTCAGAGGAGCTATGGCTACACCTTC | CASSLSSVQRSYGYTF
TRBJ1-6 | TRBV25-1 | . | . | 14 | TGTGCCAGCAGTGAAACCGGGGCTAATTCACCCCTCCACTTT | CASSETGANSPLHF
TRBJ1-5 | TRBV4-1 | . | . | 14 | TGCGCCAGCAGCCAAGGGGAGGGGTACGGGCCCCAGCATTTT | CASSQGEGYGPQHF
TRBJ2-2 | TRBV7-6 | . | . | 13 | TGTGCCAGCAGCGCCCGCCCCACCGGGGAGCTGTTTTTT | CASSARPTGELFF
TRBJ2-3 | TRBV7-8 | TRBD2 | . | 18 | TGTGCCAGCAGCTCCCGGTCGAGTCTAGCGGGCGTGTCGCATACGCAGTATTTT | CASSSRSSLAGVSHTQYF
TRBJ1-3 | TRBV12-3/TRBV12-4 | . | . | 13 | TGTGCCAGCGAGGAGAGCTCTGGAAACACCATATATTTT | CASEESSGNTIYF
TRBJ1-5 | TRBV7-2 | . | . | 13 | TGTGCCAGCAGCTTCAGTGTCAATCAGCCCCAGCATTTT | CASSFSVNQPQHF
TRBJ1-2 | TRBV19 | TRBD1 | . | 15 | TGTGCCAGTAGTCGACAGGGACTGACCAACGGAGGCTACACCTTC | CASSRQGLTNGGYTF
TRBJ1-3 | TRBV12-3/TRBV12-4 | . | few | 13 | TGTGCCAGCAACTACCGACCCGGAGACACCATATATTTT | CASNYRPGDTIYF
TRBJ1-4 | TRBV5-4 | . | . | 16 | TGTGCCAGCAGCCTGGGCGCGGGTTCCTCCCGGGAAAAACTGTTTTTT | CASSLGAGSSREKLFF
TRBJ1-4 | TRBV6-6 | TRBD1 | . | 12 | TGTGCCAGCAGTTTGGACAGGGTAGGACTGTTTTTT | CASSLDRVGLFF
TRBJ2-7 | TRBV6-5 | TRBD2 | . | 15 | TGTGCCAGCAGTTACTCGACCACTAGCGGGAGTGTGCAGTACTTC | CASSYSTTSGSVQYF
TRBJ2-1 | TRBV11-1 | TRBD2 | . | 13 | TGTGCCAGCAGTTTCACGGGAGGAGATGAGCAGTTCTTC | CASSFTGGDEQFF
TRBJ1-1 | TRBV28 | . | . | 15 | TGTGCCAGCAGTTTATTAGGGGCGCGGGGCACTGAAGCTTTCTTT | CASSLLGARGTEAFF
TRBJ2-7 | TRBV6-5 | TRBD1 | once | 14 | TGTGCCAGCAGCCGCGGACAGGGCGCCGACGAGCAGTACTTC | CASSRGQGADEQYF
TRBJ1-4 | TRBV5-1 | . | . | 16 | TGCGCCAGCCGCCCAGTGGAGGGAGCGACTAATGAAAAACTGTTTTTT | CASRPVEGATNEKLFF
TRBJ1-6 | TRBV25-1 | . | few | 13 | TGTGCCAGCGCCCAGGGGAATAATTCACCCCTCCACTTT | CASAQGNNSPLHF
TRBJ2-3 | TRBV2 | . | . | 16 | TGTGCCAGCAGTGATCCCTTCAAGGGGGGTACAGATACGCAGTATTTT | CASSDPFKGGTDTQYF